This T cell receptor (beta chain) was retrieved from a study of regulatory and conventional T cells in RAG deficiency. Trimming left V 3 bases short and J 4 bases short, with 15 bases between. CDR1 and CDR2 (germline): SGHTA, FQGNSA. This CDR3 is built from 15 residues. Data came from immunoSEQ multiplex PCR; TCRdb stores just in-frame clones and leaves some out. The repertoire includes approximately 6,100 clones, around 93% of them detected once, and roughly 53% sits in the top ten. The eight patients with RAG deficiency had SCID (one), Omenn syndrome (two), or CID/atypical SCID (five). The TCR was taken from a human donor with RAG deficiency presenting as severe combined immunodeficiency. This chain links TRBV7-2 with TRBJ1-2; D is uncertain. Source material: CD8+ T cells sorted from blood. CDR3 coding DNA: TGTGCCAGCAGCTTCGGACGGACTCCTAGCTATGGCTACACCTTC. It is translated as CASSFGRTPSYGYTF.